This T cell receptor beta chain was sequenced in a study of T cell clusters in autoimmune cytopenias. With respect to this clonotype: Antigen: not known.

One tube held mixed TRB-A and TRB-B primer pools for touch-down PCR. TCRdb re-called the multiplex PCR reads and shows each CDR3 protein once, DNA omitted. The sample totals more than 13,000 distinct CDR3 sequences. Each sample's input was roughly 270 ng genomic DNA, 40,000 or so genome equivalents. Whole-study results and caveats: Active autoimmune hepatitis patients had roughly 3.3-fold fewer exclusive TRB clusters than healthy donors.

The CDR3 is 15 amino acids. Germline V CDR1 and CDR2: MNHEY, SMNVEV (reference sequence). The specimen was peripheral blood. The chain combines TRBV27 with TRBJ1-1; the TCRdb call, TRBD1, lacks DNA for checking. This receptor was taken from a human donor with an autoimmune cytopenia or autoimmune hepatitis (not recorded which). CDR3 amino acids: CASSSRDRGHTEAFF.